Reported below is one T cell receptor (beta chain). Its specificity is unknown. This record comes from a study of CD8+CD57+ T cells in acquired aplastic anemia. Findings of the study overall: In common between the patients and the controls were some 28 CD8+ CDR3 sequences.

Germline V gives CDR1 SGHRS, CDR2 YFSETQ. The V segment lost 4 bases and the J segment 7 bases; nucleotides outside the gene matches: 12. The CDR3 has 16 residues. The template for TCR beta VDJ and CDR3 sequence profiling was genomic DNA. TCRdb independently ran MiXCR on the reads; one entry per CDR3 protein. This table has 350,000 to 450,000 distinct CDR3 sequences, 55% to 70% appearing once. This clonotype was obtained from a human donor in good health, serving as a control. The sequenced material came from sorted CD4+, CD8+, or CD8+CD57+ T cells (not recorded which) from PBMCs. This chain uses TRBV5-1 with TRBJ1-4, with TRBD1 matching 8 bases. The CDR3 region has the DNA TGCGCCAGCAGCGCGGGACAGGTGGCCAACACTGAAAAACTGTTTTTT. Translating gives CASSAGQVANTEKLFF.